The 8 T cell receptor beta chains reported below all come from one sample, sequenced in a study of T-cell memory formation after mild COVID-19 (dated by TCRdb to about 2021). The library was prepared using 5' RACE. The run used an Illumina NovaSeq 6000. TCRdb reanalyzed the raw reads on its own, using fastp at Q25 for trimming and MiXCR for clone calling, and kept in-frame beta chains. Every entry covers one CDR3 protein and lists the most common genes and DNA from its rows. The sample has 150,000 to 200,000 distinct CDR3 sequences on record, over 10% of them singletons. Roughly 3.4% of the sample belongs to the ten largest clones. The sample taken for sequencing was PBMCs or a T cell subset sorted from them (not recorded which). These receptor sequences come from a man aged 18 to 30 who had mild COVID-19 (a few samples of this study predate the infection). The sample titles of this study are shuffled in the database, so cell type and time point are left out; the donor was told from shared clones.

This clonotype was seen more than once but under ten times. The chain couples TRBV2 to TRBJ2-1; D gene unclear. Germline lookup yields CDR1 SNHLY and CDR2 FYNNEI. CDR3 length equals 10 residues. Between the trimmed V and J ends, which lost 6 bases and 10 bases, there was a span of 7 bases. The CDR3 bases are TGTGCCAGCAGATTTAGGGAGCAGTTCTTC. Translated, it gives CASRFREQFF.

This clonotype was counted ten times or more. V usage is TRBV5-5 and J usage is TRBJ2-1; D gene ambiguous. Looked up from germline, CDR1 is SGHKS and CDR2 is YYEKEE (reference sequence). Trimming cost V 5 bases and J 0 bases, with 9 bases left between them. There are 14 residues in the CDR3. CDR3 bases: TGTGCCAGCAGGACCTTCAGCTCCTACAATGAGCAGTTCTTC. It yields the protein CASRTFSSYNEQFF.

This clonotype was counted many times. The genes are TRBV2 and TRBJ2-5; no clear D gene. The CDR3 sequence is 14 residues long. Germline lookup yields CDR1 SNHLY and CDR2 FYNNEI. The DNA for the CDR3 is TGTGCAGTGGCGTTCACCGGCACTGGGGAGACCCAGTACTTC. Translated, it gives CAVAFTGTGETQYF.

V usage is TRBV2 and J usage is TRBJ1-4; weak D call: TRBD1 (5 bases). V lost 4 bases to trimming and J lost 9 bases, with 9 bases between them. The CDR3 covers 12 residues. The germline gives CDR1 SNHLY, CDR2 FYNNEI. CDR3 coding DNA: TGTGCCAGCAGTGGCAGGGTAAAAAAACTGTTTTTT. This encodes CASSGRVKKLFF.

The V and J genes are TRBV7-6 and TRBJ2-3, with D tentatively TRBD2 (5 bases). Deletions cut 1 base from V and 6 bases from J, with 11 bases between. The CDR3 spans 14 residues. CDR1 and CDR2 (germline): SGHVS, FNYEAQ. This CDR3 reads CASSLVRGSDTQYF. As DNA, the CDR3 is TGTGCCAGCAGCTTAGTCAGAGGGTCGGATACGCAGTATTTT.

This clonotype was seen once. J is TRBJ2-1 and V is TRBV24-1; 9 bases are a match to TRBD2. V trimming: 12 bases; J trimming: 6 bases; junction bases outside the gene matches: 11. Germline CDR1 reads KGHDR; CDR2 reads SFDVKD. The CDR3 runs 14 residues. The CDR3 region has the DNA TGTGCCGCAGGCGCGGGGGGGCCGAGCAATGAGCAGTTCTTC. Protein: CAAGAGGPSNEQFF.

The chain uses TRBV30 and TRBJ1-1, with 7 bases identical to TRBD1. This CDR3 contains 12 residues. CDR1 and CDR2 from the germline V gene are GTSNPN and SVGIG (reference sequence). V lost 7 bases, J lost 2 bases, and 4 bases stayed unmatched. The CDR3 region is CASGQPNTEAFF. DNA of the CDR3: TGTGCCTCGGGACAGCCTAACACTGAAGCTTTCTTT.

The sample holds many counts of this clonotype. The rearrangement links TRBV7-3 to TRBJ2-2, with D unclear. Per the germline V gene, CDR1 is SGHTA and CDR2 is FQGTGA. The CDR3 sequence is 14 residues long. V lost 5 bases to trimming and J lost 1 base, with 8 bases between them. In DNA, the CDR3 is TGTGCCAGCAGCCCACACCGGAACACCGGGGAGCTGTTTTTT. Translation: CASSPHRNTGELFF.